This T cell receptor beta chain was profiled in a study of cytomegalovirus exposure and HLA in healthy donors. Overall study findings and caveats: When a later analysis compared HLA-associated TCR beta chains with equally common others, the HLA-associated chains turned out to be more clonally expanded and to have lower generation probabilities. Some public TCRs appeared in many individuals, while most sequences were rare. A later analysis revealed that TCR association rates differed between HLA loci, peaking at DRB1 and bottoming out at HLA-C.

With regard to this clone: Antigen: not known.

Primers: 60 Vbeta forward and 13 Jbeta reverse. Per the original data handling: Counted up in a later analysis, unique TCR beta chains came to about 80 million, with around 12 million shared. This table comes from immunoSEQ multiplex PCR, and its TCRdb copy is limited to in-frame clones, with some not included. V, J and clone size were drawn from that table, and D and trimming were deduced from the DNA. The table has fewer than 100,000 clones, 78% seen once. The CDR3 has 16 amino acids. Germline-derived CDR1 and CDR2 are MDHEN and SYDVKM. Trimming removed 4 bases from V and 1 base from J; junction bases left unmatched: 6.

This clonotype was obtained from a male donor in good health and CMV-seropositive. V is TRBV28 and J is TRBJ1-1; 10 nucleotides align to TRBD1. Sequencing was carried out using PBMCs. CDR3 in amino acids: CASSYGQGVANTEAFF. Written as DNA, the CDR3 is TGTGCCAGCAGTTACGGACAGGGGGTCGCGAACACTGAAGCTTTCTTT. Full variable domain (missing parts from reference TRBV28 and TRBJ1-1): DVKVTQSSRYLVKRTGEKVFLECVQDMDHENMFWYRQDPGLGLRLIYFSYDVKMKEKGDIPEGYSVSREKKERFSLILESASTNQTSMYLCASSYGQGVANTEAFFGQGTRLTVV.